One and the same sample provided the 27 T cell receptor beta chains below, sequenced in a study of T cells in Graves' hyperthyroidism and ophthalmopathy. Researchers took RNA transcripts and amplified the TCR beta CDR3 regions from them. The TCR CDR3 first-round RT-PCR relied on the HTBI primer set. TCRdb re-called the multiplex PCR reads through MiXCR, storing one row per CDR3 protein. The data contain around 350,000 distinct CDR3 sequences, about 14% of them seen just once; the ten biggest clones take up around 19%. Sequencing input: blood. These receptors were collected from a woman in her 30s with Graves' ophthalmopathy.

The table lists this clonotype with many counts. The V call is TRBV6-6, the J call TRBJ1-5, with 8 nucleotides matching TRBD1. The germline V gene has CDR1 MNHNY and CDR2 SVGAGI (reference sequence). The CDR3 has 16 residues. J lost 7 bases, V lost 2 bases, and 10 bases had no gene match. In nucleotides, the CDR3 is TGTGCCAGCAGTTACGGGCGACAGGGGATGGGCCAGCCCCAGCATTTT. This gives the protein CASSYGRQGMGQPQHF.

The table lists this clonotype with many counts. CDR3 DNA: TGTGCCAGCAGCCCCGGGACAGGGGGCCTTGGTGAAAAACTGTTTTTT. Protein sequence: CASSPGTGGLGEKLFF. V usage is TRBV3-1 and J usage is TRBJ1-4; 12 bases fit TRBD1. The CDR3 covers 16 residues. Germline V lookup: CDR1 LGHDT, CDR2 YNNKEL (reference sequence). The V and J ends lost 4 bases and 7 bases, in that order; junction bases with no gene match: 7.

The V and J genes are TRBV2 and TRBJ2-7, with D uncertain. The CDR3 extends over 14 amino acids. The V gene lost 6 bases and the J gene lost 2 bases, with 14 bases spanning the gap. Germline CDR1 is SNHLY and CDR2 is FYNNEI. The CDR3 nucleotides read TGTGCCAGCAGGAGGTCCGTTTGGACCTACGAGCAGTACTTC. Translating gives CASRRSVWTYEQYF. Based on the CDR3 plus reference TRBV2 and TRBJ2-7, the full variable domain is EPEVTQTPSHQVTQMGQEVILRCVPISNHLYFYWYRQILGQKVEFLVSFYNNEISEKSEIFDDQFSVERPDGSNFTLKIRSTKLEDSAMYFCASRRSVWTYEQYFGPGTRLTVT.

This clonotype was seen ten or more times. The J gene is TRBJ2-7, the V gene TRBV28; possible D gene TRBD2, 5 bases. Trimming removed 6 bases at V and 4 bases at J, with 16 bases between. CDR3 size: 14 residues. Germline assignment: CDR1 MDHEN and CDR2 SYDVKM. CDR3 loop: CASRLGSGSYEQYF. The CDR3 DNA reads TGTGCCAGCAGGCTAGGTTCGGGATCGTACGAGCAGTACTTC. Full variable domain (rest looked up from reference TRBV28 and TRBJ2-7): DVKVTQSSRYLVKRTGEKVFLECVQDMDHENMFWYRQDPGLGLRLIYFSYDVKMKEKGDIPEGYSVSREKKERFSLILESASTNQTSMYLCASRLGSGSYEQYFGPGTRLTVT.

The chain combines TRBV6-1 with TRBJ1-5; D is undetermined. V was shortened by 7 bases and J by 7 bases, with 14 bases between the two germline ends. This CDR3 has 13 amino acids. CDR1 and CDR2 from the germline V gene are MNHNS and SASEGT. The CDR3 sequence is CASTSRAGQPQHF. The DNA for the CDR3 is TGTGCCAGCACATCCCGGGCGGGACAGCCCCAGCATTTT.

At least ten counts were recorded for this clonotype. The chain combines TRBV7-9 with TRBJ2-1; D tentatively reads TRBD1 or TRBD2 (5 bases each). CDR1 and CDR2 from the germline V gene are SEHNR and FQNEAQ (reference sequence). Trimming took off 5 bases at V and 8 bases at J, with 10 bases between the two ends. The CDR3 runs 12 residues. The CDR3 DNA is TGTGCCAGCAGCCCAGGGACCTATGAGCAGTTCTTC. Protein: CASSPGTYEQFF.

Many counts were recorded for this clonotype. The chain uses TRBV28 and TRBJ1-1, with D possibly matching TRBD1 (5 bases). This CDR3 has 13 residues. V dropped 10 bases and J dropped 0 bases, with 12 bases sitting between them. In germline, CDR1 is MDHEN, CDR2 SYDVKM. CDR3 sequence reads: CATDRPMNTEAFF. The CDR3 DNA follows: TGTGCCACCGACAGACCCATGAACACTGAAGCTTTCTTT.

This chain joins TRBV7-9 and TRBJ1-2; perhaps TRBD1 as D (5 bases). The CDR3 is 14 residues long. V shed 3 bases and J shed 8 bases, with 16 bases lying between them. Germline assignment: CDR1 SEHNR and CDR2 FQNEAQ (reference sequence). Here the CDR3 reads CASSFGLAGDGYTF. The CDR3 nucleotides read TGTGCCAGCAGCTTCGGACTAGCGGGGGACGGCTACACCTTC. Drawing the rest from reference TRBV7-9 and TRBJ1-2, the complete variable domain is DTGVSQNPRHKITKRGQNVTFRCDPISEHNRLYWYRQTLGQGPEFLTYFQNEAQLEKSRLLSDRFSAERPKGSFSTLEIQRTEQGDSAMYLCASSFGLAGDGYTFGSGTRLTVV.

The chain's CDR3 is CASSPRDGGTTYNSPLHF. CDR3 DNA: TGCGCCAGCAGCCCCCGGGACGGAGGGACAACCTATAATTCACCCCTCCACTTT. The chain employs TRBV5-1 and TRBJ1-6, with D possibly being TRBD1 (6 bases). V shed 4 bases and J shed 2 bases, with 19 bases lying between them. The CDR3 consists of 18 residues. Per the germline V gene, CDR1 is SGHRS and CDR2 is YFSETQ.

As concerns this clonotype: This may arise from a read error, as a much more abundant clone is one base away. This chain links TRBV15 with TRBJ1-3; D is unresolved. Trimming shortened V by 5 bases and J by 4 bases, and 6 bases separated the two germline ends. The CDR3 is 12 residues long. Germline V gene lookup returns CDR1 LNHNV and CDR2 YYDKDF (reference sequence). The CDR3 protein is CATSLEGNTIYF. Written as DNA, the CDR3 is TGTGCCACCAGCCTCGAAGGAAACACCATATATTTT.

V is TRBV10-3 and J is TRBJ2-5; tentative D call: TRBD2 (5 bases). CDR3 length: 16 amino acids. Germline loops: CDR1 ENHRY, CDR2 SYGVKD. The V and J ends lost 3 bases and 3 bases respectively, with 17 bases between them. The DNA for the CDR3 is TGTGCCATCAGTGACCCGGGCCCACCGGAGGAAGAGACCCAGTACTTC. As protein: CAISDPGPPEEETQYF.

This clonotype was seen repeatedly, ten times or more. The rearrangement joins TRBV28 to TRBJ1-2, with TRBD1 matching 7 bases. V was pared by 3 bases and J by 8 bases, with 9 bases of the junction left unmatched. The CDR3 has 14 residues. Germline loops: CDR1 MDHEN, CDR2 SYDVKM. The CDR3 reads CASSLGGQTAGYTF. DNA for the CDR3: TGTGCCAGCAGTTTGGGGGGACAGACAGCAGGCTACACCTTC.

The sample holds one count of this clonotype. The CDR3 protein is CASSHYRDSDTDTQYF. Here the CDR3 DNA reads TGTGCCAGCAGCCACTACCGGGACTCCGACACAGATACGCAGTATTTT. The V gene is TRBV3-1, the J gene TRBJ2-3, with D tentatively TRBD2 (6 bases). V lost 3 bases and J lost 2, with 15 bases in between. From germline, CDR1 is LGHDT and CDR2 YNNKEL (reference sequence). CDR3 length: 16 amino acids.

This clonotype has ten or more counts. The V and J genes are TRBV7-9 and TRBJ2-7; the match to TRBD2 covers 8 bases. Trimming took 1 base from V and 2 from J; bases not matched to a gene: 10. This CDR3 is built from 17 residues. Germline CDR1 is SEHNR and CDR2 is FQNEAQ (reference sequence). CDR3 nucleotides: TGTGCCAGCAGCTTAGGGCTAAGCGGGGGAGTAACCTACGAGCAGTACTTC. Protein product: CASSLGLSGGVTYEQYF.

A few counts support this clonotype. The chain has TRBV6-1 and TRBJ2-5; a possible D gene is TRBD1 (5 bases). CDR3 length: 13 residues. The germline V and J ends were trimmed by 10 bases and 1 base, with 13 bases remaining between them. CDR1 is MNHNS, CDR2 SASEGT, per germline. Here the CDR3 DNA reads TGTGCCACCGTAAGGGGAACCCAAGAGACCCAGTACTTC. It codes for CATVRGTQETQYF.

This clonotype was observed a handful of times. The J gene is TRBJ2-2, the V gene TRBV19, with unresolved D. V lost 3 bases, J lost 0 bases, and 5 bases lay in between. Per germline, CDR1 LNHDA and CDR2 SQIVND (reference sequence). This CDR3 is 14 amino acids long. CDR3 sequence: CASSIQSNTGELFF. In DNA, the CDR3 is TGTGCCAGTAGTATCCAGTCGAACACCGGGGAGCTGTTTTTT.

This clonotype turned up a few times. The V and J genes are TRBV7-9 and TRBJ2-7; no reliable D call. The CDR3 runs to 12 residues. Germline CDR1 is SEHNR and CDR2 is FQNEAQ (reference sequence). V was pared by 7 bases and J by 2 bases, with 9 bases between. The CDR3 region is CASNLDTYEQYF. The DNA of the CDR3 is TGTGCCAGCAACCTAGACACCTACGAGCAGTACTTC. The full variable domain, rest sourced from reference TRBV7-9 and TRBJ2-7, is DTGVSQNPRHKITKRGQNVTFRCDPISEHNRLYWYRQTLGQGPEFLTYFQNEAQLEKSRLLSDRFSAERPKGSFSTLEIQRTEQGDSAMYLCASNLDTYEQYFGPGTRLTVT.

CDR3 sequence: CASSVDVAAYGEQYF. In DNA, the CDR3 is TGTGCCAGCAGCGTAGATGTTGCGGCCTACGGTGAGCAGTACTTC. V usage is TRBV9 and J usage is TRBJ2-7; no definite D call. The V end lost 0 bases, the J end lost 7 bases, and 17 bases lay between the germline ends. The CDR3 is made up of 15 amino acids. In germline, CDR1 is SGDLS, CDR2 YYNGEE.

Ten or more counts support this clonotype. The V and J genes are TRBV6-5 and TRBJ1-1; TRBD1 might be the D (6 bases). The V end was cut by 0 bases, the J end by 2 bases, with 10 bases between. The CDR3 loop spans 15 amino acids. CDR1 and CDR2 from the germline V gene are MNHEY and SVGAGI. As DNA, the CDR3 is TGTGCCAGCAGTTACTCCCAGGGGAAAAACACTGAAGCTTTCTTT. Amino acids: CASSYSQGKNTEAFF.

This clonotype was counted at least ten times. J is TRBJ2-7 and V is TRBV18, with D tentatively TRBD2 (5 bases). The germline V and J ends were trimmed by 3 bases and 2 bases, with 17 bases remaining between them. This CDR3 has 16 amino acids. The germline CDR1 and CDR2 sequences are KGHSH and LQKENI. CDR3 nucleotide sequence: TGTGCCAGCTCACCCGACCCTAGCAGGCAAACCTACGAGCAGTACTTC. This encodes CASSPDPSRQTYEQYF. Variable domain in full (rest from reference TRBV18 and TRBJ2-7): NAGVMQNPRHLVRRRGQEARLRCSPMKGHSHVYWYRQLPEEGLKFMVYLQKENIIDESGMPKERFSAEFPKEGPSILRIQQVVRGDSAAYFCASSPDPSRQTYEQYFGPGTRLTVT.

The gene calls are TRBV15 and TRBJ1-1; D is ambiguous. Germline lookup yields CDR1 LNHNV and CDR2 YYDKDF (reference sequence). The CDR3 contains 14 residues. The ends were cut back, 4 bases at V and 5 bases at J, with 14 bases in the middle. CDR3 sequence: CATSTFSTKTEAFF. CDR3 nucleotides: TGTGCCACCAGCACATTCAGCACCAAGACTGAAGCTTTCTTT.

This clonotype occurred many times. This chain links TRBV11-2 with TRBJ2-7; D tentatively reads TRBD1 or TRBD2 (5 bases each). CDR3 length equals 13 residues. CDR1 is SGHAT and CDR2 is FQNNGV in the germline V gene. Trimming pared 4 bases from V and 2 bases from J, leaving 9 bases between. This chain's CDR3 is CASSWDLTYEQYF. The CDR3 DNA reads TGTGCCAGCAGCTGGGACCTTACCTACGAGCAGTACTTC.

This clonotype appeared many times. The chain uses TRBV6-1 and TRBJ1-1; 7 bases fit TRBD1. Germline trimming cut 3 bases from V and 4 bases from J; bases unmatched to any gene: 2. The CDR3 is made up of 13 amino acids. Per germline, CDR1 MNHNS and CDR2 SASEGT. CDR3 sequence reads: CASSDQGVTEAFF. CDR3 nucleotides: TGTGCCAGCAGTGACCAGGGGGTCACTGAAGCTTTCTTT.

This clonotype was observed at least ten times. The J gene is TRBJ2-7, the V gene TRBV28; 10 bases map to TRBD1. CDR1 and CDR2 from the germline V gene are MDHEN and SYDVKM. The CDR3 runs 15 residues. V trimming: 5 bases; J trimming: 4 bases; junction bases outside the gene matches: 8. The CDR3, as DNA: TGTGCCAGCAGTCCCTCCCGGGACAGGGGATACGAGCAGTACTTC. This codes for CASSPSRDRGYEQYF.

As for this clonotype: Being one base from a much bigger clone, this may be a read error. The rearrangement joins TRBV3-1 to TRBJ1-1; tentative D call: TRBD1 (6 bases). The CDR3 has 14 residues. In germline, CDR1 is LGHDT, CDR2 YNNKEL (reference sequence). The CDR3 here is CVSSQGRGATEAFF. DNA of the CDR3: TGTGTCAGCAGCCAAGGGAGGGGGGCCACTGAAGCTTTCTTT.

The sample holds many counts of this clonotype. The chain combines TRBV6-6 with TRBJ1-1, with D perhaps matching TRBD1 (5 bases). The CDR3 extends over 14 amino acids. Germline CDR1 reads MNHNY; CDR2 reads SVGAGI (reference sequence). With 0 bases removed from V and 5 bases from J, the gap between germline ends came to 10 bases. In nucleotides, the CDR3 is TGTGCCAGCAGTTACTCCCGCAGGGATACTGAAGCTTTCTTT. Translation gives CASSYSRRDTEAFF.

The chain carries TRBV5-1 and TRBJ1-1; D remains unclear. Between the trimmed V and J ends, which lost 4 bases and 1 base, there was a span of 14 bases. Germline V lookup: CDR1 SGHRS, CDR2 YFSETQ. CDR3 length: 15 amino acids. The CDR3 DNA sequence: TGCGCCAGCAGCGCTGACCCAGGAGAGAACACTGAAGCTTTCTTT. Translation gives CASSADPGENTEAFF.